The 21 T cell receptor beta chains given below trace back to one sample, sequenced in a study of blood T cell repertoires in COVID-19. Sequenced by immunoSEQ multiplex PCR; TCRdb stores in-frame clones only, minus some. This table has over 60,000 clones, more than 75% appearing once. Sequencing used peripheral blood. The receptors here all came from a human donor in a cohort sampled during active COVID-19.

The genes are TRBV27 and TRBJ1-5; TRBD1 agrees at 10 bases. CDR1 is MNHEY, CDR2 SMNVEV, per germline (reference sequence). The CDR3 consists of 15 residues. Losses at the gene ends were 7 bases for V and 3 bases for J; bases not matched to a gene: 6. CDR3 sequence (DNA): TGTGCCAGCAAATCGACAGGGGGCTACAATCAGCCCCAGCATTTT. Protein: CASKSTGGYNQPQHF.

The chain carries TRBV18 and TRBJ1-1; tentatively, D is TRBD1 (5 bases). The V end was cut by 2 bases, the J end by 0 bases, with 16 bases between. The CDR3 contains 17 residues. Germline CDR1 is KGHSH and CDR2 is LQKENI. CDR3 amino acids: CASSPRGPGSVNTEAFF. CDR3 in DNA: TGTGCCAGCTCACCAAGGGGCCCCGGGAGCGTGAACACTGAAGCTTTCTTT.

Remarks on this clone: One end of the junction fails to match germline, which may point to a read error. The chain employs TRBV10-2 and TRBJ2-7, with 7 bases matching TRBD2. Per the germline V gene, CDR1 is WSHSY and CDR2 is SAAADI. CDR3 length equals 12 residues. The CDR3 DNA sequence: TGCGCCAGCAGTGAGTCCAAGGGAGGGGCCCACTTC. It specifies CASSESKGGAHF.

CDR3 sequence reads: CASRAQLQRDTQYF. CDR3 bases: TGTGCCAGCAGGGCCCAATTACAAAGAGATACGCAGTATTTT. The genes are TRBV6-5 and TRBJ2-3; D is uncertain. Looked up from germline, CDR1 is MNHEY and CDR2 is SVGAGI. The CDR3 consists of 14 residues. V lost 6 bases and J 5 bases, leaving 15 bases between the germline ends.

The V and J genes are TRBV7-8 and TRBJ2-5; TRBD2 matches 11 bases. The CDR3 runs to 17 residues. J lost 1 base, V lost 2 bases, and 6 bases had no gene match. Germline CDR1 SGHVS, CDR2 FQNEAQ. CDR3 sequence (DNA): TGTGCCAGCAGCTTACGCCTAGCGGGGGGTACCCAAGAGACCCAGTACTTC. It is translated as CASSLRLAGGTQETQYF.

The chain recombines TRBV7-8 with TRBJ2-7; 7 nucleotides align to TRBD1. Germline CDR1 is SGHVS and CDR2 is FQNEAQ. This CDR3 has 13 residues. V gave up 5 bases and J gave up 3 bases; unmatched junction bases: 4. The CDR3 is CASSPRQGYEQYF. CDR3 DNA sequence: TGTGCCAGCAGCCCTAGACAGGGCTACGAGCAGTACTTC.

The genes are TRBV7-2 and TRBJ2-1, with 14 bases matching TRBD2. Germline values: CDR1 SGHTA, CDR2 FQGNSA. The CDR3 runs to 16 residues. Trimming cost V 5 bases and J 3 bases; bases outside gene matches: 3. The CDR3 DNA reads TGTGCCAGCAGCCCGGGACTAGCGGGAGTCTACAATGAGCAGTTCTTC. The encoded protein is CASSPGLAGVYNEQFF.

The chain has TRBV5-1 and TRBJ1-2; tentatively, D is TRBD1 (5 bases). The CDR3 is 16 residues long. The V end was cut by 0 bases, the J end by 7 bases, with 19 bases between. Germline CDR1 reads SGHRS; CDR2 reads YFSETQ. The CDR3, as DNA: TGCGCCAGCAGCTTGGGGTCCAGGGCAGTCGGTTTTGGCTACACCTTC. Translation: CASSLGSRAVGFGYTF.

The V and J genes are TRBV27 and TRBJ1-1; 9 nucleotides match TRBD1. This CDR3 is built from 15 residues. Unmatched junction bases numbered 9, after V lost 6 bases and J lost 4 bases. Germline V lookup: CDR1 MNHEY, CDR2 SMNVEV (reference sequence). CDR3 protein: CASSTGTGMGTEAFF. CDR3 in DNA: TGTGCCAGCAGCACAGGGACAGGGATGGGCACTGAAGCTTTCTTT.

The CDR3 DNA sequence: TGTGCCGCCTACGGGGGGGGCACCGGTTCCACTGAAGCTTTCTTT. It translates to CAAYGGGTGSTEAFF. The chain employs TRBV6-5 and TRBJ1-1, with D tentatively TRBD1 (6 bases). Trimming removed 11 bases at V and 4 bases at J, with 23 bases between. The CDR3 spans 15 residues. Germline CDR1 and CDR2: MNHEY and SVGAGI.

The chain combines TRBV7-9 with TRBJ1-2; TRBD1 might be the D (5 bases). The CDR3 spans 14 residues. V was shortened by 5 bases and J by 6 bases, with 16 bases between the two germline ends. Looked up from germline, CDR1 is SEHNR and CDR2 is FQNEAQ (reference sequence). CDR3 DNA: TGTGCCAGCAGCGTCCAACAGGAAATCAATGGCTACACCTTC. Translated, it gives CASSVQQEINGYTF.

This clone was counted between two and nine times. The chain couples TRBV24-1 to TRBJ2-2; 10 nucleotides line up with TRBD1. Germline values: CDR1 KGHDR, CDR2 SFDVKD. CDR3 length: 15 amino acids. Trimming at V came to 3 bases and at J to 7 bases, leaving 4 bases not matched to a gene. The CDR3 bases are TGTGCCACCAGTGATGGGACAGGGGAACTCGGGGAGCTGTTTTTT. Protein: CATSDGTGELGELFF.

There are a few counts of this clone. This chain joins TRBV19 and TRBJ1-1; D uncertain. V gave up 4 bases and J gave up 4 bases, with 16 bases separating them. The germline CDR1 and CDR2 sequences are LNHDA and SQIVND (reference sequence). There are 15 residues in the CDR3. CDR3 residues: CASSKMPPTSTEAFF. The DNA for the CDR3 is TGTGCCAGTAGTAAGATGCCGCCCACGAGCACTGAAGCTTTCTTT.

The genes are TRBV10-1 and TRBJ1-2; 7 bases are shared with TRBD1. The CDR3 is 13 amino acids. The V gene end was trimmed by 3 bases and the J gene end by 7 bases; junction bases not matched to a gene: 5. Germline V gives CDR1 WNHNN, CDR2 SYGVQD (reference sequence). CDR3 amino acids: CASSEDRVSGYTF. CDR3 DNA: TGCGCCAGCAGTGAAGACAGGGTCTCTGGCTACACCTTC.

The chain uses TRBV5-8 and TRBJ2-7; a possible D gene is TRBD2 (5 bases). Germline lookup yields CDR1 SGHTS and CDR2 YDEGEE. The CDR3 loop spans 14 amino acids. Trimming took off 2 bases at V and 1 base at J, with 10 bases between the two ends. Here the CDR3 reads CASSFSGLSYEQYF. The CDR3 region has the DNA TGTGCCAGCAGCTTCAGCGGCCTTTCCTACGAGCAGTACTTC. Together with reference TRBV5-8 and TRBJ2-7, the CDR3 gives the full variable domain: EAGVTQSPTHLIKTRGQQATLRCSPISGHTSVYWYQQALGLGLQFLLWYDEGEERNRGNFPPRFSGRQFPNYSSELNVNALELEDSALYLCASSFSGLSYEQYFGPGTRLTVT.

This clone occurred once. The J gene is TRBJ2-7, the V gene TRBV5-4, with D maybe TRBD1 (6 bases). Trimming shortened V by 4 bases and J by 2 bases, and 19 bases separated the two germline ends. The germline CDR1 and CDR2 sequences are SGHNT and YYREEE (reference sequence). The CDR3 extends over 16 amino acids. The CDR3 loop is CASSEGLQGPTYEQYF. The CDR3 DNA is TGTGCCAGCAGCGAAGGTCTACAGGGACCCACCTACGAGCAGTACTTC.

The V gene is TRBV7-9, the J gene TRBJ2-5, with 9 bases identical to TRBD1. The CDR3 contains 15 residues. Germline values: CDR1 SEHNR, CDR2 FQNEAQ (reference sequence). V trimming: 7 bases; J trimming: 5 bases; junction bases outside the gene matches: 11. Here the CDR3 DNA reads TGTGCCAGCACCATCCCCTCGGGGACAGGGGAGACCCAGTACTTC. It yields the protein CASTIPSGTGETQYF.

This clone has just one count. The rearrangement joins TRBV27 to TRBJ2-7; 7 positions match TRBD1. Germline-derived CDR1 and CDR2 are MNHEY and SMNVEV (reference sequence). CDR3 length: 15 amino acids. V was clipped by 5 bases and J by 1 base; unmatched bases: 8. CDR3 sequence: CASSPRQGASYEQYF. CDR3 bases: TGTGCCAGCAGTCCCAGACAGGGTGCATCCTACGAGCAGTACTTC.

By share, this clone ranks as medium-sized. The chain carries TRBV5-1 and TRBJ1-2; 7 bases fit TRBD1. The germline CDR1 and CDR2 sequences are SGHRS and YFSETQ. There are 13 residues in the CDR3. The V and J ends lost 1 base and 8 bases, in that order; junction bases with no gene match: 5. In DNA, the CDR3 is TGCGCCAGCAGCTTGCAGGGGGTCGGAGGCTACACCTTC. It encodes CASSLQGVGGYTF.

This clone has only one observation. V is TRBV4-2 and J is TRBJ1-4; D perhaps matches TRBD1 (5 bases). CDR3 length: 16 amino acids. V gave up 4 bases and J gave up 5 bases, with 17 bases separating them. Germline V lookup: CDR1 LGHNA, CDR2 YNFKEQ. The CDR3 bases are TGTGCCAGCAGCCCATTTACAAGGGGTTCCAATGAAAAACTGTTTTTT. This sequence encodes CASSPFTRGSNEKLFF.

This chain uses TRBV6-1 with TRBJ2-2, with a possible D match to TRBD2 (6 bases). The CDR3 contains 15 residues. The V gene's germline CDR1 is MNHNS and CDR2 SASEGT. V lost 2 bases, J lost 4 bases, and 11 bases lay in between. CDR3 residues: CASSELSGGTGELFF. The CDR3 bases are TGTGCCAGCAGTGAACTTTCCGGGGGCACCGGGGAGCTGTTTTTT.